Included here is one T cell receptor (beta chain) sequence, with context. This CDR3 is built from 14 residues. V shed 3 bases, J shed 5 bases, and the junction held 3 bases outside the gene matches. Germline assignment: CDR1 LNHDA and CDR2 SQIVND (reference sequence). The assay was immunoSEQ multiplex PCR, and TCRdb's table has in-frame clones only and misses some. In the table there are 200,000 or so clones, roughly 84% of which are singletons. The data are from a study of blood T cell repertoires in COVID-19. The specimen sequenced was peripheral blood. This clonotype was obtained from a man aged 50-59 years who had recovered from COVID-19. The chain links TRBV19 to TRBJ1-2; 10 nucleotides align to TRBD1. CDR3 bases: TGTGCCAGTAGTATCGGGACAGGGGTGTATGGCTACACCTTC. Amino acid sequence: CASSIGTGVYGYTF. Filled out from reference TRBV19 and TRBJ1-2, the complete variable domain reads DGGITQSPKYLFRKEGQNVTLSCEQNLNHDAMYWYRQDPGQGLRLIYYSQIVNDFQKGDIAEGYSVSREKKESFPLTVTSAQKNPTAFYLCASSIGTGVYGYTFGSGTRLTVV.